These 32 T cell receptor beta chains came from one sample sequenced in a study of human T cells and chemical hapten exposure (dated by TCRdb to about 2021). The intended sense of this specimen's time point label: patch test 3, about 24 weeks after DPC sensitization. Interpreted using the paper, the treatment or condition label stands for: therapeutic diphenylcyclopropenone sensitization with weekly scalp DPC. Library preparation employed RACE. The instrument given in TCRdb is NextSeq 500. TCRdb itself trimmed the public reads at Q25 with fastp, ran MiXCR and retained productive beta chains. Every distinct CDR3 protein forms one entry, paired with its most common genes and DNA. The sample yields 50,000 to 80,000 distinct CDR3 sequences; 9.5% to 12% were counted once. Of the sample, around 2.1% is held by the ten largest clones. This specimen consisted of whole blood, obtained in connection with sensitization to the hapten diphenylcyclopropenone (DPC). These receptors were collected from a woman in her 30s with alopecia areata. Some clones in this sample may be carry-over from other donors' samples.

The chain is built from TRBV3-1 and TRBJ2-3, with 13 bases lining up with TRBD2. After removal of 4 bases from V and 2 bases from J, the junction contained 9 bases not matched to a gene. The CDR3 spans 18 residues. Germline CDR1 is LGHDT and CDR2 is YNNKEL (reference sequence). The CDR3 loop is CASSPLPGLAGYTDTQYF. In DNA, the CDR3 is TGTGCCAGCAGCCCACTTCCGGGACTAGCGGGATACACAGATACGCAGTATTTT.

The chain recombines TRBV7-2 with TRBJ2-3; TRBD2 matches 8 bases. Germline assignment: CDR1 SGHTA and CDR2 FQGNSA. The CDR3 is 18 amino acids. The J segment lost 3 bases and the V segment lost 0 bases, leaving 11 bases of the junction unmatched. CDR3 DNA sequence: TGTGCCAGCAGCTTAGCGCACTCAGCGGGAGTAAGGACAGATACGCAGTATTTT. Its protein is CASSLAHSAGVRTDTQYF.

This clonotype has only a few counts. The CDR3 protein is CASSQSNSGDVDEKLFF. DNA of the CDR3: TGCGCCAGCAGTCAATCTAACTCAGGGGATGTGGATGAAAAACTGTTTTTT. The chain recombines TRBV23-1 with TRBJ1-4; possible D gene TRBD1, 6 bases. TRBV23-1 is an open reading frame whose function is uncertain. V was pared by 0 bases and J by 6 bases, with 17 bases between. The CDR3 length is 17 residues.

Concerning this clonotype itself: It may be a read error: a sequence one base away is much more abundant. The chain couples TRBV5-5 to TRBJ1-1, with TRBD1 as a possible D gene (5 bases). From germline, CDR1 is SGHKS and CDR2 YYEKEE (reference sequence). This CDR3 has 12 amino acids. DNA of the CDR3: TGTGTCAGCAGCTTGCGGGGCGCTGAAGCTTTCTTT. It yields the protein CVSSLRGAEAFF.

The chain couples TRBV7-2 to TRBJ1-6, with 9 bases identical to TRBD1. Trimming removed 4 bases from V and 7 bases from J; junction bases left unmatched: 5. The germline gives CDR1 SGHTA, CDR2 FQGNSA. The CDR3 sequence is 15 residues long. The CDR3 DNA sequence: TGTGCCAGCAGCTCAGGACAGGGGTCCAATTCACCCCTCCACTTT. It translates to CASSSGQGSNSPLHF.

In this sample, this clonotype turned up many times. V usage is TRBV5-1 and J usage is TRBJ2-1; 9 nucleotides match TRBD2. The CDR3 sequence is 14 residues long. Per germline, CDR1 SGHRS and CDR2 YFSETQ. After removal of 4 bases from V and 7 bases from J, the junction contained 6 bases not matched to a gene. In DNA form, the CDR3 reads TGCGCCAGCAGCAAGCGGGGGGCAGAGAATGAGCAGTTCTTC. Encoded protein: CASSKRGAENEQFF.

In this sample, this clonotype turned up a few times. The gene calls are TRBV7-2 and TRBJ2-3; 7 positions match TRBD2. CDR1 and CDR2 (germline): SGHTA, FQGNSA. This CDR3 is built from 16 residues. Germline trimming cut 7 bases from V and 0 bases from J; bases unmatched to any gene: 10. The CDR3 here is CASNQGLVQSTDTQYF. In DNA, the CDR3 is TGTGCCAGCAACCAAGGACTAGTACAAAGCACAGATACGCAGTATTTT. Together with reference TRBV7-2 and TRBJ2-3, the CDR3 gives the full variable domain: GAGVSQSPSNKVTEKGKDVELRCDPISGHTALYWYRQSLGQGLEFLIYFQGNSAPDKSGLPSDRFSAERTGGSVSTLTIQRTQQEDSAVYLCASNQGLVQSTDTQYFGPGTRLTVL.

In its sample, this clonotype was seen many times. The chain combines TRBV6-2 or TRBV6-3 with TRBJ1-2, with TRBD1 identical over 8 bases. J gave up 4 bases and V 0 bases, and 7 bases lay outside the gene matches. From germline, CDR1 is MNHEY and CDR2 SVGEGT. The CDR3 is made up of 16 amino acids. The CDR3 sequence: CASSYSAGQATYGYTF. In DNA, the CDR3 is TGTGCCAGCAGTTACTCGGCGGGACAGGCGACCTATGGCTACACCTTC.

This chain uses TRBV12-3 or TRBV12-4 with TRBJ2-7; no clear D gene. The CDR3 runs 12 residues. Trimming stripped 5 bases from V and 7 bases from J, with 12 bases between. CDR3 region: CASSLGLFEQYF. The CDR3 nucleotides read TGTGCCAGCAGTCTAGGGCTGTTTGAGCAGTACTTC.

The chain uses TRBV20-1 and TRBJ2-7; D ambiguous. The germline gives CDR1 DFQATT, CDR2 SNEGSKA (reference sequence). Trimming left V 2 bases short and J 2 bases short, with 7 bases between. The CDR3 extends over 12 amino acids. The CDR3 nucleotides read TGCAGTGCTAGACCTCCTCCCTACGAGCAGTACTTC. Translating it yields CSARPPPYEQYF.

The J gene is TRBJ2-2, the V gene TRBV9; D uncertain. The CDR3 extends over 13 amino acids. Between the trimmed V and J ends, which lost 0 bases and 6 bases, there was a span of 6 bases. Germline V lookup: CDR1 SGDLS, CDR2 YYNGEE. Here the CDR3 reads CASSVDGPGELFF. CDR3 nucleotide sequence: TGTGCCAGCAGCGTAGATGGGCCCGGGGAGCTGTTTTTT.

The V call is TRBV5-1, the J call TRBJ2-3, with D maybe TRBD2 (5 bases). The V gene's germline CDR1 is SGHRS and CDR2 YFSETQ. The CDR3 contains 12 residues. V shed 6 bases and J shed 2 bases, with 7 bases lying between them. Here the CDR3 DNA reads TGCGCCAGCACTAGCTTCACAGATACGCAGTATTTT. The encoded protein is CASTSFTDTQYF. The full variable domain, completed using reference TRBV5-1 and TRBJ2-3, is KAGVTQTPRYLIKTRGQQVTLSCSPISGHRSVSWYQQTPGQGLQFLFEYFSETQRNKGNFPGRFSGRQFSNSRSEMNVSTLELGDSALYLCASTSFTDTQYFGPGTRLTVL.

This clonotype was seen ten or more times. This chain connects TRBV2 to TRBJ1-4, with D unresolved. Per the germline V gene, CDR1 is SNHLY and CDR2 is FYNNEI. Trimming took 3 bases from V and 6 from J, leaving 14 bases between them. The CDR3 runs to 15 residues. The CDR3 sequence is CASSDGLHQDEKLFF. CDR3 coding DNA: TGTGCCAGCAGTGATGGACTTCATCAGGATGAAAAACTGTTTTTT.

Many counts were recorded for this clonotype. The genes are TRBV28 and TRBJ2-7; D possibly corresponds to TRBD2 (6 bases). Trimming shortened V by 2 bases and J by 7 bases, and 12 bases separated the two germline ends. CDR1 is MDHEN, CDR2 SYDVKM, per germline. This CDR3 contains 13 residues. The CDR3 reads CASSLKLGREQYF. CDR3 DNA: TGTGCCAGCAGTTTAAAACTGGGGAGGGAGCAGTACTTC. Using reference TRBV28 and TRBJ2-7 for the parts outside the CDR3, the full variable domain is DVKVTQSSRYLVKRTGEKVFLECVQDMDHENMFWYRQDPGLGLRLIYFSYDVKMKEKGDIPEGYSVSREKKERFSLILESASTNQTSMYLCASSLKLGREQYFGPGTRLTVT.

The chain joins TRBV20-1 to TRBJ1-6; a possible D gene is TRBD1 (6 bases). CDR1 is DFQATT, CDR2 SNEGSKA, per germline (reference sequence). The CDR3 is made up of 13 amino acids. The ends were cut back, 4 bases at V and 5 bases at J, with 9 bases in the middle. The CDR3 nucleotides are TGCAGTGCTACGGGGGCCCATAATTCACCCCTCCACTTT. Translation gives CSATGAHNSPLHF.

This clonotype was picked up a small number of times. The CDR3 loop is CASSPGTSGRGPLRFF. The DNA for the CDR3 is TGTGCCAGCAGCCCCGGGACTAGCGGGAGGGGCCCTCTTCGGTTCTTC. This chain connects TRBV14 to TRBJ2-1; 16 nucleotides line up with TRBD2. Germline values: CDR1 SGHDN, CDR2 FVKESK. Trimming took 4 bases from V and 15 from J; bases not matched to a gene: 12. The CDR3 length is 16 residues.

In this sample, this clonotype turned up many times. This chain joins TRBV2 and TRBJ2-3; no firm D call. CDR1 is SNHLY, CDR2 FYNNEI, per germline. The CDR3 runs 14 residues. Trimming removed 11 bases at V and 6 bases at J, with 21 bases between. As DNA, the CDR3 is TGTGCCGGCAAGATGGGGTTAGTGGTGGATACGCAGTATTTT. Protein product: CAGKMGLVVDTQYF.

This clonotype turned up a few times. The V and J genes are TRBV29-1 and TRBJ2-3, with 8 bases identical to TRBD2. The germline V gene has CDR1 SQVTM and CDR2 ANQGSEA. The ends lost 7 bases at V and 4 bases at J; junction bases unmatched: 10. The CDR3 length is 14 residues. CDR3 in DNA: TGCAGCGGTGACTGGGCGGGGGGTCCAGATACGCAGTATTTT. Protein sequence: CSGDWAGGPDTQYF.

The chain couples TRBV2 to TRBJ2-6; tentatively, D is TRBD1 (5 bases). From germline, CDR1 is SNHLY and CDR2 FYNNEI. The V end was cut by 2 bases, the J end by 0 bases, with 11 bases between. The CDR3 runs 17 residues. The CDR3 nucleotides read TGTGCCAGCAGTGAACACGCAGGGCTCTCTGGGGCCAACGTCCTGACTTTC. Residues: CASSEHAGLSGANVLTF.

The chain carries TRBV7-9 and TRBJ2-1; TRBD2 matches at 11 bases. CDR1 is SEHNR, CDR2 FQNEAQ, per germline (reference sequence). V was clipped by 5 bases and J by 4 bases; unmatched bases: 10. The CDR3 runs to 17 residues. The CDR3 coding sequence is TGTGCCAGCAGCCCTAGACCCGGGACTAGCGGATACAATGAGCAGTTCTTC. Its translation: CASSPRPGTSGYNEQFF.

At least ten counts were recorded for this clonotype. The genes are TRBV6-5 and TRBJ1-5; 10 bases agree with TRBD1. From germline, CDR1 is MNHEY and CDR2 SVGAGI. J gave up 6 bases and V 10 bases, and 6 bases lay outside the gene matches. CDR3 length: 13 amino acids. The CDR3 DNA follows: TGTGCCATCGGCCGGGACAGGGGTCAGCCCCAGCATTTT. Its protein is CAIGRDRGQPQHF.

The table lists this clonotype with a few counts. The chain employs TRBV12-3 or TRBV12-4 and TRBJ1-4; D ambiguous. The CDR3 runs to 15 residues. The V and J ends lost 1 base and 5 bases respectively, with 11 bases between them. This CDR3 is CASSLVRPGNEKLFF. In nucleotides, the CDR3 is TGTGCCAGCAGTTTAGTTCGGCCGGGGAATGAAAAACTGTTTTTT.

There are many counts of this clonotype. V and J are TRBV6-1 and TRBJ1-5, with a possible D match to TRBD1 (5 bases). The length of the CDR3 is 14 residues. V was cut by 5 bases and J by 4 bases, with 12 bases left in between. Per germline, CDR1 MNHNS and CDR2 SASEGT. The CDR3 region is CASSTGDGNQPQHF. Here the CDR3 DNA reads TGTGCCAGCAGTACGGGGGACGGGAATCAGCCCCAGCATTTT.

The chain employs TRBV20-1 and TRBJ2-3; D may be TRBD2 (6 bases). CDR1 DFQATT and CDR2 SNEGSKA come from the germline V gene (reference sequence). CDR3 length equals 15 residues. V lost 6 bases, J lost 0 bases, and 16 bases lay in between. CDR3 coding DNA: TGCAGTGCGAATCAGAGGAGGGCTAGCACAGATACGCAGTATTTT. Encoded protein: CSANQRRASTDTQYF.

This clonotype has more than one count but fewer than ten. The V gene is TRBV27, the J gene TRBJ1-1; D is uncertain. Trimming left V 2 bases short and J 2 bases short, with 9 bases between. The germline V gene encodes CDR1 MNHEY and CDR2 SMNVEV (reference sequence). The CDR3 length is 14 residues. For the CDR3, the DNA is TGTGCCAGCAGTTTAACCGACGGCAACACTGAAGCTTTCTTT. This codes for CASSLTDGNTEAFF.

This clonotype has only a few counts. The rearrangement links TRBV20-1 to TRBJ2-1, with 8 bases fitting TRBD2. V was clipped by 6 bases and J by 4 bases; unmatched bases: 8. The CDR3 covers 14 residues. Per the germline V gene, CDR1 is DFQATT and CDR2 is SNEGSKA (reference sequence). CDR3 DNA: TGCAGTGCCATCGGGAGGGCCCTTTACAATGAGCAGTTCTTC. It is translated as CSAIGRALYNEQFF.

The table lists this clonotype with a few counts. The chain joins TRBV11-2 to TRBJ2-3; the match to TRBD2 covers 7 bases. Looked up from germline, CDR1 is SGHAT and CDR2 is FQNNGV. The CDR3 sequence is 16 residues long. The V gene end was trimmed by 3 bases and the J gene end by 2 bases; junction bases not matched to a gene: 8. The CDR3 is CASSFMRERPTDTQYF. CDR3 sequence (DNA): TGTGCCAGCAGCTTCATGCGGGAGAGACCCACAGATACGCAGTATTTT.

This clonotype came up a few times. The V gene is TRBV30, the J gene TRBJ1-4; TRBD1 is a possible D gene (6 bases). The CDR3 is 16 residues long. Germline V CDR1 and CDR2: GTSNPN, SVGIG (reference sequence). Trimming took 0 bases from V and 7 from J, leaving 18 bases between them. The chain's CDR3 is CAWSVQGRGLSEKLFF. Here the CDR3 DNA reads TGTGCCTGGAGTGTACAGGGTAGGGGCCTCTCTGAAAAACTGTTTTTT.

This clonotype was counted many times. This sequence joins TRBV20-1 and TRBJ2-7, with TRBD1 matching 7 bases. The CDR3 loop spans 13 amino acids. Germline assignment: CDR1 DFQATT and CDR2 SNEGSKA (reference sequence). J lost 0 bases, V lost 5 bases, and 4 bases had no gene match. CDR3 sequence reads: CSARTGLSYEQYF. The CDR3 coding sequence is TGCAGTGCTCGGACAGGCCTCTCCTACGAGCAGTACTTC.

The rearrangement links TRBV5-1 to TRBJ2-7, with 8 bases that match TRBD2. The trim removed 0 bases at V and 0 bases at J, leaving 11 bases unmatched. Looked up from germline, CDR1 is SGHRS and CDR2 is YFSETQ. The CDR3 spans 18 residues. The CDR3 sequence is CASSLGTPRAGVSYEQYF. CDR3 sequence (DNA): TGCGCCAGCAGCTTGGGTACCCCCAGAGCGGGGGTCTCCTACGAGCAGTACTTC.

This clonotype was seen ten or more times. The chain is built from TRBV27 and TRBJ1-5; 8 nucleotides line up with TRBD1. With 2 bases clipped from V and 4 bases from J, the junction kept 4 bases outside the gene matches. Germline V lookup: CDR1 MNHEY, CDR2 SMNVEV (reference sequence). This CDR3 spans 15 amino acids. The CDR3 here is CASSLGGQGNQPQHF. The CDR3 DNA reads as TGTGCCAGCAGTTTAGGTGGACAGGGTAATCAGCCCCAGCATTTT.

This clonotype showed up just a few times. This chain connects TRBV20-1 to TRBJ2-7; unclear D gene. Per germline, CDR1 DFQATT and CDR2 SNEGSKA (reference sequence). The CDR3 length is 14 residues. V lost 1 base to trimming and J lost 6 bases, with 16 bases between them. The CDR3 DNA follows: TGCAGTGCTAGAGCCATATCTATGGGATTCGAGCAGTACTTC. Its translation: CSARAISMGFEQYF.